One sample yielded the 24 T cell receptor beta chains listed below, sequenced in a study of regulatory T cells in long-lasting Graves disease. Sample time point: newly diagnosed GD, antithyroid drugs for less than 3 months. Generation of the TCR library employed RNA extracted from PBMCs. Researchers made TCR beta libraries by using iRepertoire HTBI primers and running Arm-PCR on CDR3 regions. TCRdb re-called the multiplex PCR reads with MiXCR, one entry per CDR3 protein. The profile shows roughly 510,000 distinct CDR3 sequences, around 16% of them singletons. In addition, the sample was reused for a study of T cells in Graves' hyperthyroidism and ophthalmopathy.

The material was peripheral blood mononuclear cells (PBMCs), obtained at new diagnosis, from a patient treated with antithyroid drugs. The source is a man between 18 and 35 years old with Graves disease.

Turning to this clonotype: Possible read error: a much larger clone is one base away. V and J are TRBV30 and TRBJ2-7; D not resolved. The germline CDR1 and CDR2 sequences are GTSNPN and SVGIG (reference sequence). There are 11 residues in the CDR3. Here the CDR3 reads CAWSAVYKQYF. CDR3 bases: TGTGCCTGGAGTGCCGTCTACAAGCAGTACTTC. The variable domain in full, completed from reference TRBV30 and TRBJ2-7, reads SQTIHQWPATLVQPVGSPLSLECTVEGTSNPNLYWYRQAAGRGLQLLFYSVGIGQISSEVPQNLSASRPQDRQFILSSKKLLLSDSGFYLCAWSAVYKQYFGPGTRLTVT.

This clonotype was detected many times. V and J are TRBV20-1 and TRBJ1-1; TRBD1 aligns across 8 bases. Trimming removed 5 bases from V and 4 bases from J; junction bases left unmatched: 6. CDR3 size: 13 residues. CDR1 is DFQATT, CDR2 SNEGSKA, per germline (reference sequence). The CDR3 region is CSAFRDRPTEAFF. Written as DNA, the CDR3 is TGCAGTGCTTTCCGGGACAGGCCCACTGAAGCTTTCTTT.

This clonotype was picked up a small number of times. The chain links TRBV13 to TRBJ2-3, with 16 bases fitting TRBD2. Germline CDR1 and CDR2: PRHDT and FYEKMQ (reference sequence). CDR3 length: 19 amino acids. The J segment lost 9 bases and the V segment lost 6 bases, leaving 18 bases of the junction unmatched. CDR3 sequence (DNA): TGTGCCAGCAGACAGGGGGGACTAGCGGGAGGGCCTCTCCCCAAAACGCAGTATTTT. Translated, it gives CASRQGGLAGGPLPKTQYF. The variable domain in full, with the rest retrieved from reference TRBV13 and TRBJ2-3, is AAGVIQSPRHLIKEKRETATLKCYPIPRHDTVYWYQQGPGQDPQFLISFYEKMQSDKGSIPDRFSAQQFSDYHSELNMSSLELGDSALYFCASRQGGLAGGPLPKTQYFGPGTRLTVL.

This clonotype was detected a few times. The chain uses TRBV28 and TRBJ2-2, with D perhaps TRBD1 (6 bases). V was clipped by 10 bases and J by 7 bases, with 19 bases between them. The CDR3 sequence is 14 residues long. In germline, CDR1 is MDHEN, CDR2 SYDVKM. The CDR3 reads CATRGIGGNGELFF. CDR3 DNA: TGTGCCACTCGAGGGATAGGGGGAAACGGGGAGCTGTTTTTT.

The chain couples TRBV6-1 to TRBJ1-5; D may be TRBD1 (5 bases). This CDR3 is 15 amino acids long. The V end lost 3 bases, the J end lost 2 bases, and 11 bases lay between the germline ends. Germline V lookup: CDR1 MNHNS, CDR2 SASEGT. CDR3 protein: CASSDFWGGNQPQHF. The CDR3, as DNA: TGTGCCAGCAGTGACTTTTGGGGGGGCAATCAGCCCCAGCATTTT.

This clonotype was detected a few times. V and J are TRBV28 and TRBJ1-2; D not resolved. The CDR3 has 14 residues. V lost 5 bases, J lost 4 bases, and 14 bases lay in between. CDR1 is MDHEN, CDR2 SYDVKM, per germline. CDR3 DNA: TGTGCCAGCAGTCCATCAATTTTGGCCTATGGCTACACCTTC. Protein: CASSPSILAYGYTF.

This clonotype has just a few counts. The chain has TRBV10-1 and TRBJ2-7; 8 nucleotides agree with TRBD2. Germline CDR1 is WNHNN and CDR2 is SYGVQD (reference sequence). The CDR3 totals 15 residues. V lost 0 bases and J lost 6; bases outside the gene matches: 7. CDR3 residues: CASSESGTRLCEQYF. The CDR3, as DNA: TGCGCCAGCAGTGAGTCGGGGACTAGACTTTGCGAGCAGTACTTC.

The genes are TRBV19 and TRBJ2-5, with a tentative D call TRBD2 (6 bases). Per germline, CDR1 LNHDA and CDR2 SQIVND (reference sequence). V lost 5 bases and J lost 5, with 18 bases in between. The CDR3 runs 15 residues. CDR3 region: CASSFTNGSLETQYF. In DNA, the CDR3 is TGTGCCAGTAGTTTTACTAACGGGAGCTTGGAGACCCAGTACTTC.

The sample holds a few counts of this clonotype. CDR3 protein: CASSLGVVSDEQFF. The CDR3 DNA sequence: TGCGCCAGCAGCTTGGGAGTGGTTTCAGATGAGCAGTTCTTC. The chain has TRBV5-1 and TRBJ2-1; no definite D call. The CDR3 has 14 amino acids. Germline values: CDR1 SGHRS, CDR2 YFSETQ. V lost 0 bases to trimming and J lost 8 bases, with 12 bases between them.

This clonotype was seen a few times. The chain carries TRBV7-9 and TRBJ1-2; D perhaps matches TRBD1 (5 bases). V lost 1 base and J 4 bases, leaving 10 bases between the germline ends. Germline V CDR1 and CDR2: SEHNR, FQNEAQ (reference sequence). This CDR3 contains 14 residues. The CDR3 loop is CASSLGGISYGYTF. In nucleotides, the CDR3 is TGTGCCAGCAGCTTAGGGGGGATTAGCTATGGCTACACCTTC.

This clonotype was detected a few times. CDR3 in DNA: TGTGCCAGCACAAGGGGTAGCGGCTACAATGAGCAGTTCTTC. It yields the protein CASTRGSGYNEQFF. The rearrangement links TRBV6-1 to TRBJ2-1; D might be TRBD2 (6 bases). The V gene's germline CDR1 is MNHNS and CDR2 SASEGT. This CDR3 has 14 residues. The germline V and J ends were trimmed by 7 bases and 3 bases, with 13 bases remaining between them.

This clonotype was counted only a few times. CDR3 DNA: TGTGCCAGCGGGGGGACTGCGTACCCATACAATGAGCAGTTCTTC. It codes for CASGGTAYPYNEQFF. This chain uses TRBV7-2 with TRBJ2-1; D perhaps matches TRBD2 (6 bases). Germline assignment: CDR1 SGHTA and CDR2 FQGNSA. V was trimmed by 8 bases and J by 4 bases, leaving 18 bases between them. The CDR3 spans 15 residues.

The table lists this clonotype with many counts. The V and J genes are TRBV28 and TRBJ1-6, with no clear D. Trimming stripped 3 bases from V and 9 bases from J, with 12 bases between. The CDR3 runs to 14 residues. Per germline, CDR1 MDHEN and CDR2 SYDVKM. CDR3 protein: CASSFGGIGSPLHF. The CDR3 DNA follows: TGTGCCAGCAGTTTCGGAGGGATAGGTTCACCCCTCCACTTT.

This clonotype came up many times. The junction and the germline gene differ at one end; a read error may be behind it. The rearrangement links TRBV7-2 to TRBJ2-1; TRBD2 aligns across 11 bases. The CDR3 sequence is 13 residues long. Germline values: CDR1 SGHTA, CDR2 FQGNSA. CDR3 sequence reads: CASSLAGGRKWVF. In DNA, the CDR3 is TGTGCCAGCAGTCTAGCGGGAGGTAGAAAATGGGTCTTC.

This clonotype has a count of ten or more. The chain uses TRBV5-1 and TRBJ2-3, with 8 bases lining up with TRBD1. Germline CDR1 reads SGHRS; CDR2 reads YFSETQ. V lost 4 bases and J lost 4; bases outside the gene matches: 8. CDR3 length equals 15 residues. The CDR3, as DNA: TGCGCCAGCAGCGCACTTAAGACAGGGGCAGATACGCAGTATTTT. Amino acid sequence: CASSALKTGADTQYF.

This clonotype was seen many times. The genes are TRBV2 and TRBJ1-1; D call uncertain. Per germline, CDR1 SNHLY and CDR2 FYNNEI. The CDR3 has 13 amino acids. The ends were cut back, 7 bases at V and 1 base at J, with 10 bases in the middle. The CDR3 coding sequence is TGTGCCAGCACCGTAAAGACGAACACTGAAGCTTTCTTT. Translating gives CASTVKTNTEAFF.

This clonotype was seen repeatedly, ten times or more. V is TRBV2 and J is TRBJ2-1; perhaps TRBD1 as D (6 bases). The CDR3 covers 12 residues. Trimming took off 8 bases at V and 10 bases at J, with 15 bases between the two ends. CDR1 and CDR2 (germline): SNHLY, FYNNEI. The CDR3 region is CASQRDNLEQFF. For the CDR3, the DNA is TGTGCCAGCCAACGGGACAATCTAGAGCAGTTCTTC.

This chain uses TRBV7-8 with TRBJ2-3; 7 bases match TRBD2. Per the germline V gene, CDR1 is SGHVS and CDR2 is FQNEAQ. Germline trimming cut 3 bases from V and 0 bases from J; bases unmatched to any gene: 6. There are 16 residues in the CDR3. The CDR3 bases are TGTGCCAGCAGCTTTAGCGGGCCCTATAGCACAGATACGCAGTATTTT. Residues: CASSFSGPYSTDTQYF.

This clonotype has a count of ten or more. CDR3 residues: CAISKDRGRENEQFF. In DNA form, the CDR3 reads TGTGCCATATCGAAGGACAGGGGTAGGGAGAATGAGCAGTTCTTC. J is TRBJ2-1 and V is TRBV10-3, with TRBD1 identical over 9 bases. Per germline, CDR1 ENHRY and CDR2 SYGVKD. The CDR3 is 15 amino acids. Trimming removed 9 bases from V and 7 bases from J; junction bases left unmatched: 13.

This clonotype was counted a few times. The V gene is TRBV28, the J gene TRBJ1-4; D gene ambiguous. The germline CDR1 and CDR2 sequences are MDHEN and SYDVKM. V lost 2 bases and J 2 bases, leaving 6 bases between the germline ends. The CDR3 runs to 14 residues. The CDR3 reads CASSLSGTNEKLFF. The CDR3 region has the DNA TGTGCCAGCAGTTTAAGCGGGACTAATGAAAAACTGTTTTTT.

The J gene is TRBJ2-7, the V gene TRBV6-5; D not certain. Deletions cut 0 bases from V and 4 bases from J, with 10 bases between. The CDR3 has 14 residues. CDR1 and CDR2 from the germline V gene are MNHEY and SVGAGI. The CDR3 DNA follows: TGTGCCAGCAGTTACTCTCCCACTGATTACGAGCAGTACTTC. It translates to CASSYSPTDYEQYF.

The chain joins TRBV9 to TRBJ2-2; 8 bases align to TRBD2. This CDR3 is built from 15 residues. After removal of 6 bases from V and 4 bases from J, the junction contained 8 bases not matched to a gene. The germline gives CDR1 SGDLS, CDR2 YYNGEE. The CDR3 spells CASTSREGTTGELFF. CDR3 sequence (DNA): TGTGCCAGCACCTCCCGGGAGGGAACCACCGGGGAGCTGTTTTTT.

This clonotype was observed many times. This chain connects TRBV11-2 to TRBJ2-5, with 8 bases fitting TRBD1. CDR3 length equals 13 residues. The germline CDR1 and CDR2 sequences are SGHAT and FQNNGV. Trimming removed 6 bases from V and 5 bases from J; junction bases left unmatched: 5. In DNA form, the CDR3 reads TGTGCCAGCAGTCAGGGGGCGCCTGAGACCCAGTACTTC. This sequence encodes CASSQGAPETQYF.

This clonotype was seen only a few times. The chain employs TRBV5-1 and TRBJ2-7, with D perhaps TRBD1 (6 bases). Germline CDR1 is SGHRS and CDR2 is YFSETQ. Trimming cost V 0 bases and J 6 bases, with 10 bases left between them. The CDR3 runs 13 residues. CDR3: CASSLAQGPEQYF. The CDR3 DNA sequence: TGCGCCAGCAGCTTGGCCCAGGGGCCCGAGCAGTACTTC.